The 22 T cell receptor beta chains below were found in one sample sequenced in a study of shared clonotypes between healthy human individuals. This table comes from immunoSEQ multiplex PCR, and its TCRdb copy is limited to in-frame clones, with some not included. This sample yields 780,000 or so clones, of which approximately 72% are seen a single time; 1.8% belongs to the top ten. The sample was memory CD4+ T cells sorted from blood. Documented subset: CD45RA-negative fraction. The receptors derive from a woman aged 25 to 39 in good health.

The chain couples TRBV29-1 to TRBJ2-1; D unclear. V was trimmed by 3 bases and J by 7 bases, leaving 7 bases between them. The CDR3 is 11 residues long. The germline V gene has CDR1 SQVTM and CDR2 ANQGSEA. As DNA, the CDR3 is TGCAGCGTTGAGGTGACGAATGAGCAGTTCTTC. Amino acid sequence: CSVEVTNEQFF.

This clone was seen once. V is TRBV28 and J is TRBJ2-5; D tentatively fits TRBD1 or TRBD2 (5 bases each). The length of the CDR3 is 14 residues. V was clipped by 3 bases and J by 7 bases, with 15 bases between them. CDR1 and CDR2 (germline): MDHEN, SYDVKM. The CDR3 reads CASSFAQGAGTQYF. CDR3 DNA: TGTGCCAGCAGTTTTGCCCAGGGTGCGGGGACCCAGTACTTC. The full variable domain, completed using reference TRBV28 and TRBJ2-5, is DVKVTQSSRYLVKRTGEKVFLECVQDMDHENMFWYRQDPGLGLRLIYFSYDVKMKEKGDIPEGYSVSREKKERFSLILESASTNQTSMYLCASSFAQGAGTQYFGPGTRLLVL.

J is TRBJ2-3 and V is TRBV6-6, with TRBD2 as a possible D gene (6 bases). Germline assignment: CDR1 MNHNY and CDR2 SVGAGI (reference sequence). The CDR3 length is 12 residues. Trimming cost V 6 bases and J 8 bases, with 12 bases left between them. The CDR3 DNA sequence: TGTGCCAGCAGGACGGGGGAAGGTACGCAGTATTTT. Translating gives CASRTGEGTQYF.

The CDR3 spells CASSPSQGRGAFF. In DNA, the CDR3 is TGTGCCAGCAGCCCTAGCCAGGGACGAGGAGCTTTCTTT. V is TRBV28 and J is TRBJ1-1, with a possible D match to TRBD1 (5 bases). The CDR3 is made up of 13 amino acids. Per germline, CDR1 MDHEN and CDR2 SYDVKM. Trimming pared 6 bases from V and 10 bases from J, leaving 18 bases between. Combining the CDR3 with reference TRBV28 and TRBJ1-1 gives the whole variable domain DVKVTQSSRYLVKRTGEKVFLECVQDMDHENMFWYRQDPGLGLRLIYFSYDVKMKEKGDIPEGYSVSREKKERFSLILESASTNQTSMYLCASSPSQGRGAFFGQGTRLTVV.

This chain connects TRBV6-5 to TRBJ2-7; D not resolved. The length of the CDR3 is 14 residues. V lost 0 bases to trimming and J lost 2 bases, with 8 bases between them. Germline-derived CDR1 and CDR2 are MNHEY and SVGAGI. CDR3 sequence (DNA): TGTGCCAGCAGTTACTCGCGCAGCACCTACGAGCAGTACTTC. It translates to CASSYSRSTYEQYF.

The V and J genes are TRBV5-8 and TRBJ1-2; possibly TRBD1 for D (6 bases). The length of the CDR3 is 13 residues. The germline V gene encodes CDR1 SGHTS and CDR2 YDEGEE. V shed 4 bases and J shed 4 bases, with 11 bases lying between them. The CDR3 is CASSPRGAYGYTF. CDR3 bases: TGTGCCAGCAGCCCCCGGGGGGCCTATGGCTACACCTTC.

A few counts support this clone. The rearrangement links TRBV23-1 to TRBJ2-6; D unresolved. TRBV23-1 is flagged as an ORF with uncertain function. The ends were cut back, 0 bases at V and 3 bases at J, with 9 bases in the middle. This CDR3 spans 16 amino acids. The CDR3 DNA is TGCGCCAGCAGTCAATCGAAGGCTGGTGGGGCCAACGTCCTGACTTTC. Amino acid sequence: CASSQSKAGGANVLTF.

This clone was seen only once. The chain joins TRBV28 to TRBJ1-2; D is undetermined. The germline V gene encodes CDR1 MDHEN and CDR2 SYDVKM. The CDR3 is 13 amino acids. Trimming cost V 10 bases and J 4 bases, with 16 bases left between them. CDR3 DNA: TGTGCCACCTTGGTCGCTGGGATCTATGGCTACACCTTC. Protein product: CATLVAGIYGYTF.

The chain is built from TRBV25-1 and TRBJ2-5, with D hard to call. CDR1 MGHDK and CDR2 SYGVNS come from the germline V gene. The V end lost 2 bases, the J end lost 2 bases, and 9 bases lay between the germline ends. The CDR3 has 14 amino acids. The CDR3 DNA reads as TGTGCCAGCAGTGAACCAGCAGTGCAAGAGACCCAGTACTTC. Translating gives CASSEPAVQETQYF.

The gene calls are TRBV5-8 and TRBJ2-3; either TRBD1 or TRBD2 may supply D (6 bases each). This CDR3 contains 15 residues. Trimming removed 0 bases from V and 5 bases from J, with 13 bases in between. Germline values: CDR1 SGHTS, CDR2 YDEGEE. The CDR3 sequence is CASSLVKQGGDTQYF. The DNA of the CDR3 is TGTGCCAGCAGCTTGGTGAAACAGGGAGGAGATACGCAGTATTTT. Complete variable domain (other parts from reference TRBV5-8 and TRBJ2-3): EAGVTQSPTHLIKTRGQQATLRCSPISGHTSVYWYQQALGLGLQFLLWYDEGEERNRGNFPPRFSGRQFPNYSSELNVNALELEDSALYLCASSLVKQGGDTQYFGPGTRLTVL.

The CDR3 nucleotides are TGCGCCAGCAGCTTGGAAGGTGCAGCTTTCTTT. It is translated as CASSLEGAAFF. The chain joins TRBV5-1 to TRBJ1-1; D is uncertain. Trimming pared 0 bases from V and 10 bases from J, leaving 7 bases between. CDR1 is SGHRS and CDR2 is YFSETQ in the germline V gene. There are 11 residues in the CDR3. The whole variable domain, filled in from reference TRBV5-1 and TRBJ1-1, reads KAGVTQTPRYLIKTRGQQVTLSCSPISGHRSVSWYQQTPGQGLQFLFEYFSETQRNKGNFPGRFSGRQFSNSRSEMNVSTLELGDSALYLCASSLEGAAFFGQGTRLTVV.

The table lists this clone with a count of one. The genes are TRBV18 and TRBJ2-5; 9 positions match TRBD1. The J call may be faulty, since TRBJ2-7 better matches the DNA end. Per the germline V gene, CDR1 is KGHSH and CDR2 is LQKENI. The CDR3 loop spans 14 amino acids. CDR3 sequence reads: CASSTGGIPYEQYF. CDR3 nucleotides: TGTGCCAGCTCAACAGGGGGCATCCCCTACGAGCAGTACTTC.

This sequence joins TRBV5-1 and TRBJ2-5; TRBD2 matches 15 bases. Germline V gene sequence: CDR1 SGHRS, CDR2 YFSETQ. CDR3 length: 15 amino acids. V lost 4 bases and J lost 5; bases outside the gene matches: 3. CDR3 residues: CASSLGTSGRETQYF. CDR3 DNA sequence: TGCGCCAGCAGCCTCGGGACTAGCGGGAGGGAGACCCAGTACTTC.

This chain's CDR3 is CASSARSDTEAFF. In nucleotides, the CDR3 is TGTGCCAGCAGCGCCCGGAGCGACACTGAAGCTTTCTTT. This chain connects TRBV5-5 to TRBJ1-1; no firm D call. V lost 4 bases and J 3 bases, leaving 10 bases between the germline ends. The CDR3 runs 13 residues. Germline V gives CDR1 SGHKS, CDR2 YYEKEE (reference sequence).

The genes are TRBV5-1 and TRBJ2-7; no definite D call. Trimming stripped 0 bases from V and 2 bases from J, with 9 bases between. The CDR3 consists of 14 residues. CDR1 and CDR2 (germline): SGHRS, YFSETQ. In DNA, the CDR3 is TGCGCCAGCAGCTTGGGGAGAGGACCCTACGAGCAGTACTTC. Encoded protein: CASSLGRGPYEQYF.

The chain carries TRBV21-1 and TRBJ2-3; the table's D call of TRBD1 was not tested on the DNA. TRBV21-1 represents a pseudogene. The CDR3 has 16 residues. The DNA of the CDR3 is TGTGCCAGCAGCAAAGATAGGGGGAGTGGAGAAGATACGCAGTATTTT. Translated: CASSKDRGSGEDTQYF.

The chain combines TRBV11-2 with TRBJ1-1; TRBD1 agrees at 10 bases. The CDR3 loop spans 15 amino acids. The trim removed 5 bases at V and 0 bases at J, leaving 3 bases unmatched. Germline V gene sequence: CDR1 SGHAT, CDR2 FQNNGV. The CDR3 reads CASSRDRGVNTEAFF. The CDR3 DNA reads TGTGCCAGCAGCAGGGACAGGGGAGTGAACACTGAAGCTTTCTTT.

The chain recombines TRBV2 with TRBJ2-7; D is ambiguous. Trimming cost V 1 base and J 0 bases, with 7 bases left between them. Germline V gives CDR1 SNHLY, CDR2 FYNNEI. The CDR3 is 14 residues long. The CDR3: CASSEGGNSYEQYF. The DNA of the CDR3 is TGTGCCAGCAGTGAAGGTGGGAACTCCTACGAGCAGTACTTC.

V and J are TRBV28 and TRBJ1-2, with TRBD1 as a possible D gene (5 bases). The CDR3 is made up of 15 amino acids. The V and J ends lost 5 bases and 3 bases respectively, with 16 bases between them. The germline gives CDR1 MDHEN, CDR2 SYDVKM. The CDR3 DNA is TGTGCCAGCAGTCCGTCCAACCTAGGGGACTATGGCTACACCTTC. Protein: CASSPSNLGDYGYTF.

This chain links TRBV5-1 with TRBJ2-3; 14 bases are shared with TRBD2. Germline CDR1 reads SGHRS; CDR2 reads YFSETQ. V shed 5 bases and J 5 bases; nucleotides not matched to a gene: 4. This CDR3 region has 15 residues. CDR3 nucleotide sequence: TGCGCCAGCAGTTCGACTAGCGGGAGGGAAGATACGCAGTATTTT. Its protein product is CASSSTSGREDTQYF. Looking up the rest from reference TRBV5-1 and TRBJ2-3 gives the full variable domain: KAGVTQTPRYLIKTRGQQVTLSCSPISGHRSVSWYQQTPGQGLQFLFEYFSETQRNKGNFPGRFSGRQFSNSRSEMNVSTLELGDSALYLCASSSTSGREDTQYFGPGTRLTVL.

The chain joins TRBV6-4 to TRBJ2-5; D is uncertain. CDR3 length equals 15 residues. Germline-derived CDR1 and CDR2 are MRHNA and SNTAGT. V dropped 10 bases and J dropped 5 bases, with 23 bases sitting between them. For the CDR3, the DNA is TGTGCCACTTCAATGAATGGGGAACAAGGGGAGACCCAGTACTTC. Translation: CATSMNGEQGETQYF.

This chain links TRBV6-1 with TRBJ1-1; TRBD1 is a possible D gene (6 bases). Trimming cost V 0 bases and J 7 bases, with 15 bases left between them. Per the germline V gene, CDR1 is MNHNS and CDR2 is SASEGT. This CDR3 has 15 residues. The CDR3 loop reads CASSEATGWGVEAFF. The CDR3 DNA sequence: TGTGCCAGCAGTGAAGCAACAGGGTGGGGAGTTGAAGCTTTCTTT.